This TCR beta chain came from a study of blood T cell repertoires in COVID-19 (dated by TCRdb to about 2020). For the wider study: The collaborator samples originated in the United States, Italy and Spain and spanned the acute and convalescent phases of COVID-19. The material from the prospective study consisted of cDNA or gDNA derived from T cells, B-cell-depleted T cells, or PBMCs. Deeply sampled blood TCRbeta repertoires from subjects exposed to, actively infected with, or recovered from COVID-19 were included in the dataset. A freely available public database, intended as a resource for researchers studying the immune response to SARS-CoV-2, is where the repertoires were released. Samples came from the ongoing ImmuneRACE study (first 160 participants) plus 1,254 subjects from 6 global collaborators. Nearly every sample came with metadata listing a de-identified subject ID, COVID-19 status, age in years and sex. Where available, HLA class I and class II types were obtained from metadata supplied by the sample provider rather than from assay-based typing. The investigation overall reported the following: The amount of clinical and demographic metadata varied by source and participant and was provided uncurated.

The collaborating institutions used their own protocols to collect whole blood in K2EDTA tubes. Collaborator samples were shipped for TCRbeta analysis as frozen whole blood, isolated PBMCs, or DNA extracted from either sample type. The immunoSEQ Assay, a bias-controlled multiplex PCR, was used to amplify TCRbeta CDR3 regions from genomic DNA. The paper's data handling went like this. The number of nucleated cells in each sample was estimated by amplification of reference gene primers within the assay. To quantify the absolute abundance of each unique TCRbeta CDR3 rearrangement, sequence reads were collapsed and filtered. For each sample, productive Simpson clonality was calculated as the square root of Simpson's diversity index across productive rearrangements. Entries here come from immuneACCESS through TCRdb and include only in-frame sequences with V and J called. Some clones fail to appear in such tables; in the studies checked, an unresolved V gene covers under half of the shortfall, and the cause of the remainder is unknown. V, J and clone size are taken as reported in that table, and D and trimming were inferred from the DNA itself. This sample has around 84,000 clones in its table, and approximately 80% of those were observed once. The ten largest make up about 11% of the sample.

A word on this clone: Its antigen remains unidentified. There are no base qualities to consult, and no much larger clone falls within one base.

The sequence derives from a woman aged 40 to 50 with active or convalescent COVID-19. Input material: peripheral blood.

The DNA sequence follows: TGTGCCAGCAGCCCCCGTCGAGGGACAGACTCTGGGGCCAACGTCCTGACTTTC. The encoded protein is CASSPRRGTDSGANVLTF. Recombination linked TRBV11-3 to TRBJ2-6; 7 nucleotides in the junction match TRBD1. Based on the germline V gene, the CDR1 and CDR2 sequences are SGHNT and YENEEA. V is pruned by 5 bases and J by 0 bases, leaving 10 bases of the junction without a gene match. The CDR3, from cysteine to phenylalanine, totals 18 residues. Only CDR3 DNA is held: 54 bases, read in frame from base 1.